Each of the 19 T cell receptor beta chains below was sequenced from the same sample in a study of blood T cell repertoires in COVID-19. TCRdb keeps only in-frame clones here, not all; method: immunoSEQ multiplex PCR. Of 35,000 to 50,000 clones listed, 80% to 90% were seen once; the top ten hold approximately 13%. The source material was peripheral blood. These receptors all come from a woman between 65 and 79 years old in a cohort sampled during active COVID-19.

This clone was seen only once. V gene TRBV6-2 or TRBV6-3 combines with J gene TRBJ2-3; weak D call: TRBD2 (6 bases). This CDR3 is built from 16 residues. Trimming left V 0 bases short and J 2 bases short, with 12 bases between. Germline loops: CDR1 MNHEY, CDR2 SVGEGT. For the CDR3, the DNA is TGTGCCAGCAGTTACTCGACCTTGCGGGACACAGATACGCAGTATTTT. Encoded protein: CASSYSTLRDTDTQYF.

This chain uses TRBV7-6 with TRBJ2-7, with 8 nucleotides matching TRBD1. Germline V CDR1 and CDR2: SGHVS, FNYEAQ. The CDR3 spans 15 residues. Trimming at V came to 4 bases and at J to 4 bases, leaving 9 bases not matched to a gene. The CDR3 nucleotides read TGTGCCAGCAGCTCTGGACAGGGCGGAGATTACGAGCAGTACTTC. Protein product: CASSSGQGGDYEQYF.

This clone was seen a single time. The CDR3 DNA sequence: TGCGCCAGCAGCACGTGGACAGGGGGGAATAATTCACCCCTCCACTTT. This translates into CASSTWTGGNNSPLHF. The chain links TRBV5-1 to TRBJ1-6, with 10 bases matching TRBD1. The CDR3 spans 16 residues. Unmatched junction bases numbered 6, after V lost 4 bases and J lost 5 bases. Germline V gene data show CDR1 as SGHRS and CDR2 as YFSETQ.

The J gene is TRBJ1-5, the V gene TRBV7-9; TRBD1 is a possible D gene (6 bases). CDR3 length: 13 amino acids. The V end was cut by 8 bases, the J end by 5 bases, with 13 bases between. Per germline, CDR1 SEHNR and CDR2 FQNEAQ (reference sequence). CDR3 sequence (DNA): TGTGCCAGCGCCAGGGGCGGAGATCAGCCCCAGCATTTT. Translated: CASARGGDQPQHF.

This chain uses TRBV4-2 with TRBJ1-4; 10 bases map to TRBD1. Germline V lookup: CDR1 LGHNA, CDR2 YNFKEQ. Trimming took 4 bases from V and 0 from J; bases not matched to a gene: 5. The CDR3 has 17 residues. CDR3 protein: CASSPRDRGATNEKLFF. CDR3 nucleotide sequence: TGTGCCAGCAGCCCCCGGGACAGGGGAGCAACTAATGAAAAACTGTTTTTT.

V and J are TRBV5-1 and TRBJ1-1; weak D call: TRBD1 (6 bases). The CDR3 consists of 13 residues. With 4 bases removed from V and 0 bases from J, the gap between germline ends came to 7 bases. CDR1 is SGHRS and CDR2 is YFSETQ in the germline V gene. The CDR3 region has the DNA TGCGCCAGCAGCGGGGACATGAACACTGAAGCTTTCTTT. Residues: CASSGDMNTEAFF.

The genes are TRBV2 and TRBJ2-6; 7 positions agree with TRBD1. The V gene's germline CDR1 is SNHLY and CDR2 FYNNEI. The CDR3 has 15 residues. Trimming cost V 6 bases and J 2 bases; bases outside gene matches: 4. This CDR3 reads CASRARGTGANVLTF. CDR3 nucleotides: TGTGCCAGCAGAGCCAGGGGGACTGGGGCCAACGTCCTGACTTTC.

The chain joins TRBV28 to TRBJ1-1, with 10 bases lining up with TRBD1. The CDR3 length is 14 residues. Per the germline V gene, CDR1 is MDHEN and CDR2 is SYDVKM. The ends lost 2 bases at V and 4 bases at J; junction bases unmatched: 1. This CDR3 reads CASSLRDRGTEAFF. The DNA for the CDR3 is TGTGCCAGCAGTTTAAGGGACAGGGGCACTGAAGCTTTCTTT.

The CDR3 DNA follows: TGTGCCAGTAGCGTCCTAGGGGGTCAGGGCAATGAGCAGTTCTTC. Amino acid sequence: CASSVLGGQGNEQFF. The V gene is TRBV19, the J gene TRBJ2-1; D might be TRBD1 (6 bases). The CDR3 loop spans 15 amino acids. Trimming took off 6 bases at V and 6 bases at J, with 18 bases between the two ends. In germline, CDR1 is LNHDA, CDR2 SQIVND (reference sequence).

A few counts support this clone. The chain has TRBV14 and TRBJ2-3, with a tentative D call TRBD1 (5 bases). The CDR3 length is 19 residues. The V gene's germline CDR1 is SGHDN and CDR2 FVKESK. Trimming removed 0 bases at V and 1 base at J, with 20 bases between. The CDR3 sequence is CASSQDWGRTHEGTDTQYF. CDR3 coding DNA: TGTGCCAGCAGCCAAGATTGGGGCCGTACTCACGAGGGCACAGATACGCAGTATTTT. Drawing the rest from reference TRBV14 and TRBJ2-3, the complete variable domain is EAGVTQFPSHSVIEKGQTVTLRCDPISGHDNLYWYRRVMGKEIKFLLHFVKESKQDESGMPNNRFLAERTGGTYSTLKVQPAELEDSGVYFCASSQDWGRTHEGTDTQYFGPGTRLTVL.

The V call is TRBV14, the J call TRBJ1-4; D is perhaps TRBD1 (5 bases). The CDR3 sequence is 13 residues long. V was cut by 6 bases and J by 8 bases, with 13 bases left in between. Germline values: CDR1 SGHDN, CDR2 FVKESK. The CDR3 coding sequence is TGTGCCAGCAGACCAACAGGATTAGAAAAACTGTTTTTT. Protein product: CASRPTGLEKLFF.

The gene calls are TRBV30 and TRBJ1-5; no reliable D call. Germline values: CDR1 GTSNPN, CDR2 SVGIG (reference sequence). Trimming cost V 0 bases and J 0 bases, with 9 bases left between them. This CDR3 spans 15 amino acids. DNA of the CDR3: TGTGCCTGGAGTGTACCCGGTAATAGCAATCAGCCCCAGCATTTT. It translates to CAWSVPGNSNQPQHF.

The chain employs TRBV5-4 and TRBJ1-2, with a weak D call TRBD1 (6 bases). V shed 3 bases and J shed 2 bases, with 8 bases lying between them. Germline lookup yields CDR1 SGHNT and CDR2 YYREEE (reference sequence). This CDR3 has 13 amino acids. CDR3 bases: TGTGCCAGCAGCTCCACAGGGAACTATGGCTACACCTTC. Its translation: CASSSTGNYGYTF.

This chain links TRBV7-8 with TRBJ2-1; D might be TRBD2 (6 bases). The V end lost 8 bases, the J end lost 6 bases, and 11 bases lay between the germline ends. Germline V gene sequence: CDR1 SGHVS, CDR2 FQNEAQ. This CDR3 spans 12 amino acids. CDR3 loop: CASRNGGNEQFF. In DNA, the CDR3 is TGTGCCAGCCGAAACGGGGGCAATGAGCAGTTCTTC.

The chain joins TRBV2 to TRBJ1-6; maybe TRBD1 (5 bases). The V end lost 8 bases, the J end lost 6 bases, and 11 bases lay between the germline ends. Looked up from germline, CDR1 is SNHLY and CDR2 is FYNNEI. The CDR3 is 13 amino acids. The CDR3 sequence: CASQATANSPLHF. CDR3 DNA sequence: TGTGCCAGCCAAGCGACAGCTAATTCACCCCTCCACTTT.

The chain couples TRBV28 to TRBJ2-3; D not resolved. CDR3 length equals 14 residues. Germline V gene data show CDR1 as MDHEN and CDR2 as SYDVKM. V lost 2 bases and J lost 6, with 12 bases in between. CDR3 residues: CASSLALHGDTQYF. The CDR3 nucleotides are TGTGCCAGCAGTTTAGCGCTACACGGGGATACGCAGTATTTT.

J is TRBJ2-6 and V is TRBV28; D uncertain. Germline V gene sequence: CDR1 MDHEN, CDR2 SYDVKM. V lost 7 bases and J lost 0, with 16 bases in between. This CDR3 region has 17 residues. This chain's CDR3 is CASTPRQMDSGANVLTF. In nucleotides, the CDR3 is TGTGCCAGCACTCCGAGGCAGATGGACTCTGGGGCCAACGTCCTGACTTTC.

The genes are TRBV5-1 and TRBJ2-5; 8 nucleotides line up with TRBD1. Germline V gene lookup returns CDR1 SGHRS and CDR2 YFSETQ. The CDR3 length is 16 residues. The junction had 11 bases not matched to a gene; V was cut back by 2 bases and J by 5 bases. The CDR3 region is CASSFGTGNGKETQYF. In nucleotides, the CDR3 is TGCGCCAGCAGCTTTGGGACAGGTAATGGGAAGGAGACCCAGTACTTC.

V is TRBV24-1 and J is TRBJ1-1; D possibly corresponds to TRBD1 (6 bases). Trimming removed 3 bases from V and 7 bases from J, with 8 bases in between. The CDR3 covers 12 residues. The germline CDR1 and CDR2 sequences are KGHDR and SFDVKD. CDR3 protein: CATSDADSEAFF. As DNA, the CDR3 is TGTGCCACCAGTGATGCGGACAGTGAAGCTTTCTTT.